The T cell receptor (beta chain) described here comes from a study of T-cell memory formation after mild COVID-19. Study conclusions and caveats: The study found contracting CD4+ clones mainly in CM and EM and contracting CD8+ clones in EMRA. Second-wave clones reaching peak frequency on day 37 lacked confirmed SARS-CoV-2 specificity. Day 15 to 85 contracting clones showed balanced CD4/CD8; day 15 to 37 expanders favored CD4+.

V was pared by 1 base and J by 2 bases, with 15 bases between. The length of the CDR3 is 16 residues. The V gene's germline CDR1 is MGHDK and CDR2 SYGVNS. Of note for this clonotype: Antigen: not known.

Constant-segment-primed 5'RACE gave TCR alpha and TCR beta cDNA libraries with sample barcodes and UMIs. TCRdb re-analysed the 5' RACE reads in MiXCR, keeping a single row per CDR3 protein. The top ten clones hold approximately 0.8% of a sample with roughly 40,000 distinct CDR3 sequences, 5.5% to 8.5% of them seen once. The source of this sequence is an adult who had mild COVID-19 (a few samples of this study predate the infection). Cell type and time point are not known. Sequencing input: PBMCs or a T cell subset sorted from them (not recorded which). The gene calls are TRBV25-1 and TRBJ2-7; the D call may be TRBD1 or TRBD2 (5 bases each). This chain's CDR3 is CASSEWAAGRAYEQYF. The CDR3 DNA reads TGTGCCAGCAGTGAATGGGCAGCAGGGCGGGCCTACGAGCAGTACTTC.